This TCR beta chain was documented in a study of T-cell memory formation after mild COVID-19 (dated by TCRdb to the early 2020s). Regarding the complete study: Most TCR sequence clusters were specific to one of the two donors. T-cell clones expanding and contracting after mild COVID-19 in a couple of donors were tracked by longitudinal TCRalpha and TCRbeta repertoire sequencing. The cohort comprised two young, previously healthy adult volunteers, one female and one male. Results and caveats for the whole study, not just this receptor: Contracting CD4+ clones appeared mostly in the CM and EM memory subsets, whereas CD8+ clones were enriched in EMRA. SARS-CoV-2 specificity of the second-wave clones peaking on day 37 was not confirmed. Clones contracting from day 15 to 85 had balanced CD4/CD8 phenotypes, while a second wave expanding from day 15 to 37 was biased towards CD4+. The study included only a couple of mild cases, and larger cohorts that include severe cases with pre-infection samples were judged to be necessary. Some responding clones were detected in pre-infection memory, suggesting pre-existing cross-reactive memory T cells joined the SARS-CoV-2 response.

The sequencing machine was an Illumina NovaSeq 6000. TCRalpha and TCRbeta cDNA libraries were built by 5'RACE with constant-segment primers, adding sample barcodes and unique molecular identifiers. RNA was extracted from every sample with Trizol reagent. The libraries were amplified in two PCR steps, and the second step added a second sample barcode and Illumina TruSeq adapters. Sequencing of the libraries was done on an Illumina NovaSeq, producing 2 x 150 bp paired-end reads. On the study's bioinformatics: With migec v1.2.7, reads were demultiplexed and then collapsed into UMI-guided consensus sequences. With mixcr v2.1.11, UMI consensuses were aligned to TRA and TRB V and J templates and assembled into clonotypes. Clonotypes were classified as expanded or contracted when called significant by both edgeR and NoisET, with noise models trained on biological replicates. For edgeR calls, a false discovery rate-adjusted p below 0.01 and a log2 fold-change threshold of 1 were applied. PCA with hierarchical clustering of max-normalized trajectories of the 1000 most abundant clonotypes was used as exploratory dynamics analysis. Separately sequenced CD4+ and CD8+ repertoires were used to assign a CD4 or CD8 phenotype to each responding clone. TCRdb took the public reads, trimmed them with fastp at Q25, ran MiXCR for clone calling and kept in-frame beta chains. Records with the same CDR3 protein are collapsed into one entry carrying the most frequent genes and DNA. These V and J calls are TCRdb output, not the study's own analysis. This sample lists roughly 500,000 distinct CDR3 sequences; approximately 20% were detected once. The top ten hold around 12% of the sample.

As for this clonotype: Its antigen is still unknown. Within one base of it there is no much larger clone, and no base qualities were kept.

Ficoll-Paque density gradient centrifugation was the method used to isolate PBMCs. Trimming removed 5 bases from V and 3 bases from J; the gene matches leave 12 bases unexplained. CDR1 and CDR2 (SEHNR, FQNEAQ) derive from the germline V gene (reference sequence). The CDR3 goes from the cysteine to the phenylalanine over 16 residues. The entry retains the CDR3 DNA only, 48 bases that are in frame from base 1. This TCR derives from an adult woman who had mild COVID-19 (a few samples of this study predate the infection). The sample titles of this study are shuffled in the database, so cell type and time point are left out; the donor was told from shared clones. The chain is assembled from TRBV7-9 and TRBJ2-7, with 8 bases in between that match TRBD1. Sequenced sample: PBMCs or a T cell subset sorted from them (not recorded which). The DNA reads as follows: TGTGCCAGCAGCCCCGGTGGGACAGGCGGAAACTACGAGCAGTACTTC. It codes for CASSPGGTGGNYEQYF. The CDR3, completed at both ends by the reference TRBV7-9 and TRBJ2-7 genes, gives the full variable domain DTGVSQNPRHKITKRGQNVTFRCDPISEHNRLYWYRQTLGQGPEFLTYFQNEAQLEKSRLLSDRFSAERPKGSFSTLEIQRTEQGDSAMYLCASSPGGTGGNYEQYFGPGTRLTVT.